The rows below give T cell receptor beta chains drawn from one sample of a study of T cells in Graves' hyperthyroidism and ophthalmopathy. In TCRdb, the multiplex PCR reads were re-called with MiXCR into one record per CDR3 protein. The profile shows about 98,000 distinct CDR3 sequences, about 40% of them singletons. The sample comprised peripheral blood or thyroid tissue (not recorded which). The receptors stem from a woman aged 25 to 39 with Graves' hyperthyroidism. Both conserved end residues are part of each CDR3. Fields, in order: D gene, V gene, clone size, CDR3 length, J gene, CDR3 protein, CDR3 DNA. D genes are given only for firm matches. The listing skips clone size in some rows; elsewhere it reads once, few, many or a size class.

>TRBD2|TRBV10-3|once|16|TRBJ2-7
CAISETPGLAVYEQYF
TGTGCCATCAGTGAGACCCCGGGACTAGCCGTATACGAGCAGTACTTC
>TRBD1|TRBV14|many|15|TRBJ2-7
CASSQPGTGGYEQYF
TGTGCCAGCAGCCAACCCGGGACAGGGGGTTACGAGCAGTACTTC
>-|TRBV19|many|13|TRBJ1-5
CASSVQGDQPQHF
TGTGCCAGTTCCGTCCAGGGAGATCAGCCCCAGCATTTT
>TRBD2|TRBV7-6|-|19|TRBJ2-5
CASSLTAGGLAGEGETQYF
TGTGCCAGCAGCTTGACGGCAGGAGGCCTAGCGGGAGAGGGGGAGACCCAGTACTTC
>TRBD1|TRBV28|-|13|TRBJ1-5
CASTRQGRQPQHF
TGTGCCAGCACAAGACAGGGGCGTCAGCCCCAGCATTTT
>TRBD2|TRBV20-1|-|16|TRBJ2-2
CSARDSQRERTGELFF
TGCAGTGCTAGAGATTCGCAGCGGGAGAGGACCGGGGAGCTGTTTTTT
>TRBD2|TRBV7-9|many|19|TRBJ2-7
CASSPPPGTSGRAGHEQYF
TGTGCCAGCAGCCCGCCCCCCGGGACTAGCGGGAGGGCCGGCCACGAGCAGTACTTC
>TRBD1|TRBV6-5|many|14|TRBJ2-5
CASRSRGLAETQYF
TGTGCCAGCAGGAGTAGGGGGCTAGCAGAGACCCAGTACTTC
>TRBD2|TRBV4-1|many|15|TRBJ2-2
CASSLRERNTGELFF
TGCGCCAGCAGTCTGCGGGAGAGGAACACCGGGGAGCTGTTTTTT
>TRBD1|TRBV5-1|many|14|TRBJ1-2
CASSQDRGSAGYTF
TGCGCCAGCAGCCAAGACAGGGGGTCGGCTGGCTACACCTTC
>TRBD1|TRBV3-1|many|14|TRBJ1-4
CASSHRGTDEKLFF
TGTGCCAGCAGCCACCGCGGGACAGACGAAAAACTGTTTTTT
>-|TRBV2|many|14|TRBJ1-5
CASSSGITGKPQHF
TGTGCCAGCAGTTCAGGAATAACCGGGAAGCCCCAGCATTTT
>TRBD1|TRBV28|many|12|TRBJ2-5
CASRNRGETQYF
TGTGCCAGCAGAAACAGGGGGGAGACCCAGTACTTC
>TRBD1|TRBV7-9|-|16|TRBJ2-7
CASRLLGTGPSYEQYF
TGTGCCAGCAGACTCCTGGGGACAGGGCCTTCCTACGAGCAGTACTTC
>TRBD1|TRBV2|many|14|TRBJ2-5
CASKLQGAQETQYF
TGTGCCAGCAAACTACAGGGGGCCCAAGAGACCCAGTACTTC
>-|TRBV10-3|few|13|TRBJ1-5
CAISEGGVQPQHF
TGTGCCATCAGTGAGGGGGGGGTTCAGCCCCAGCATTTT
>TRBD2|TRBV24-1|-|17|TRBJ2-2
CATSTLGEGPITGELFF
TGTGCCACCAGTACCTTAGGGGAGGGGCCGATCACCGGGGAGCTGTTTTTT
>-|TRBV5-1|-|15|TRBJ2-3
CASSLEGHRTDTQYF
TGCGCCAGCAGCTTGGAGGGACACAGGACAGATACGCAGTATTTT
>TRBD1|TRBV14|many|16|TRBJ1-2
CASSPGTVANNYGYTF
TGTGCCAGCAGCCCAGGGACAGTTGCGAATAACTATGGCTACACCTTC
>TRBD2|TRBV7-9|-|17|TRBJ2-3
CASSHRLAGGSTDTQYF
TGTGCCAGCAGCCACCGACTAGCGGGAGGTTCGACAGATACGCAGTATTTT
>-|TRBV5-1|many|15|TRBJ1-1
CASSLPGTPEAEAFF
TGCGCCAGCAGCTTGCCAGGGACGCCCGAGGCTGAAGCTTTCTTT
>TRBD1|TRBV5-1|many|18|TRBJ1-2
CASSPGPTGTRWLYGYTF
TGCGCCAGCAGCCCGGGACCGACAGGGACTCGGTGGCTCTATGGCTACACCTTC
>-|TRBV28|many|14|TRBJ1-5
CASSFGFGNQPQHF
TGTGCCAGCAGTTTTGGGTTCGGTAATCAGCCCCAGCATTTT
>-|TRBV6-6|many|11|TRBJ2-5
CASSPTGSQYF
TGTGCCAGCAGCCCAACAGGGAGCCAGTACTTC
>-|TRBV20-1|many|12|TRBJ1-5
CSASTANQPQHF
TGCAGTGCTAGTACTGCAAATCAGCCCCAGCATTTT
>-|TRBV19|many|12|TRBJ1-5
CASSIVDQPQHF
TGTGCCAGTAGTATAGTGGATCAGCCCCAGCATTTT
>-|TRBV5-1|many|14|TRBJ2-3
CASSSPDGVDTQYF
TGCGCCAGCAGCTCCCCGGACGGAGTTGATACGCAGTATTTT
>-|TRBV9|many|15|TRBJ1-5
CASSQDGAVPRPQHF
TGTGCCAGCAGCCAAGACGGGGCGGTCCCCCGGCCCCAGCATTTT
>TRBD1|TRBV7-9|many|15|TRBJ2-2
CASSRGTGWTGELFF
TGTGCCAGCAGCCGCGGGACAGGGTGGACCGGGGAGCTGTTTTTT
>-|TRBV15|-|15|TRBJ2-7
CATSRRDTGPYEQYF
TGTGCCACCAGCCGCCGGGACACCGGACCCTACGAGCAGTACTTC
>TRBD1|TRBV12-3/TRBV12-4|once|15|TRBJ1-4
CASKRRQGVDEELFF
TGTGCCAGCAAACGGCGACAGGGGGTAGATGAAGAACTGTTTTTT
>TRBD2|TRBV7-8|-|15|TRBJ2-5
CASSRTSGRAETQYF
TGTGCCAGCAGCAGAACTAGCGGGAGAGCAGAGACCCAGTACTTC
>-|TRBV27|many|11|TRBJ1-4
CASSDGKKLFF
TGTGCCAGCAGTGACGGGAAAAAACTGTTTTTT
>-|TRBV2|-|14|TRBJ2-5
CASSNVGIGETQYF
TGTGCCAGCAGTAACGTAGGGATTGGGGAGACCCAGTACTTC
>TRBD2|TRBV7-6|many|16|TRBJ2-7
CASSRGTSGSTYEQYF
TGTGCCAGCAGCCGAGGGACTAGCGGGAGTACCTACGAGCAGTACTTC
>TRBD2|TRBV5-6|many|15|TRBJ2-2
CASSLAGVGTGELFF
TGTGCCAGCAGCTTAGCGGGAGTGGGCACCGGGGAGCTGTTTTTT
>-|TRBV10-3|many|15|TRBJ1-2
CAISGQTETNYGYTF
TGTGCCATCAGTGGTCAGACAGAAACTAACTATGGCTACACCTTC
>-|TRBV7-2|many|12|TRBJ2-5
CASSPSGETQYF
TGTGCCAGCAGTCCGTCGGGGGAGACCCAGTACTTC
>-|TRBV11-2|many|18|TRBJ2-5
CASSLEGLRGPWEETQYF
TGTGCCAGCAGCTTAGAAGGACTTCGGGGGCCCTGGGAGGAGACCCAGTACTTC
>-|TRBV12-3/TRBV12-4|many|14|TRBJ1-5
CASSFGGSNQPQHF
TGTGCCAGCAGTTTTGGGGGTTCCAATCAGCCCCAGCATTTT
>TRBD1|TRBV7-2|many|14|TRBJ1-1
CASSVRTGTPEAFF
TGTGCCAGCAGCGTCCGGACAGGGACACCTGAAGCTTTCTTT
>-|TRBV6-6|-|15|TRBJ1-1
CASSLVASAGTEAFF
TGTGCCAGCAGCTTAGTGGCCAGTGCCGGAACTGAAGCTTTCTTT
>-|TRBV10-3|many|13|TRBJ2-3
CAITRDGTVTQYF
TGTGCCATCACCCGGGACGGCACGGTTACGCAGTATTTT
>TRBD2|TRBV6-5|many|15|TRBJ2-3
CASTGTSMGTDTQYF
TGTGCCAGCACCGGGACTAGCATGGGCACAGATACGCAGTATTTT
>-|TRBV7-9|-|15|TRBJ2-7
CASSLAGGVAYEQYF
TGTGCCAGCAGCTTAGCCGGGGGCGTCGCCTACGAGCAGTACTTC
>-|TRBV15|-|14|TRBJ2-3
CATSAAGTTDTQYF
TGTGCCACCTCGGCCGCGGGTACCACAGATACGCAGTATTTT
>-|TRBV10-3|many|14|TRBJ2-7
CAISERQGEAEQYF
TGTGCCATCAGTGAACGGCAGGGGGAGGCCGAGCAGTACTTC
>-|TRBV5-1|-|15|TRBJ2-7
CASSLGGRISYEQYF
TGCGCCAGCAGCTTGGGGGGCCGTATTTCCTACGAGCAGTACTTC
>-|TRBV7-9|many|16|TRBJ2-2
CASSLVPQKNTGELFF
TGTGCCAGCAGCTTAGTCCCACAGAAGAACACCGGGGAGCTGTTTTTT
>-|TRBV20-1|many|12|TRBJ1-1
CSARVRDTEAFF
TGCAGTGCTAGAGTTAGGGACACTGAAGCTTTCTTT
>-|TRBV15|medium-sized|15|TRBJ1-6
CATSRGPAGLSPLHF
TGTGCCACCAGCAGAGGACCCGCAGGGTTGTCACCCCTCCACTTT
>TRBD1|TRBV15|-|18|TRBJ1-5
CATSRPRRGTGVYQPQHF
TGTGCCACCAGCAGACCGAGGAGGGGGACAGGGGTTTATCAGCCCCAGCATTTT